These 20 T cell receptor beta chains were sequenced from one sample in a study of spatial heterogeneity in lung cancer. Findings and limits, study-wide: One measure, the expanded intratumoral alpha and beta TCR count, tracked tumor mutation counts.

The time point was: sample taken at primary tumor resection. Their cognate antigens are unknown. TCRdb independently ran MiXCR on the 5' RACE reads; one entry per CDR3 protein. The sample lists around 9,300 distinct CDR3 sequences; roughly 5.5% were seen once. Sequenced material: lung tumor tissue, taken at surgery. These receptors originate from a female donor with early-stage non-small cell lung cancer.

This clonotype has at least ten counts. The J gene is TRBJ2-7, the V gene TRBV4-1; TRBD1 matches at 9 bases. Trimming took 3 bases from V and 1 from J; bases not matched to a gene: 4. This CDR3 has 15 amino acids. From germline, CDR1 is MGHRA and CDR2 YSYEKL. The CDR3 here is CASSQIQGASYEQYF. CDR3 bases: TGCGCCAGCAGCCAGATACAGGGGGCATCCTACGAGCAGTACTTC.

This clonotype was detected ten times or more. The V and J genes are TRBV3-1 and TRBJ2-7; D unresolved. The V end lost 1 base, the J end lost 7 bases, and 11 bases lay between the germline ends. CDR3 length: 13 amino acids. CDR1 is LGHDT and CDR2 is YNNKEL in the germline V gene (reference sequence). The CDR3 protein is CASSQVFGTEQYF. CDR3 bases: TGTGCCAGCAGCCAAGTATTCGGTACAGAGCAGTACTTC.

This clonotype has at least ten counts. The chain recombines TRBV12-3 or TRBV12-4 with TRBJ1-1, with 11 bases that match TRBD1. This CDR3 has 16 residues. V was clipped by 6 bases and J by 0 bases; unmatched bases: 6. DNA for the CDR3: TGTGCCAGCAGAAAAGGACAGGGGGCCATGAACACTGAAGCTTTCTTT. It is translated as CASRKGQGAMNTEAFF.

Many counts were recorded for this clonotype. The V gene is TRBV3-1, the J gene TRBJ2-5; D may be TRBD1 (6 bases). Germline CDR1 reads LGHDT; CDR2 reads YNNKEL (reference sequence). Trimming removed 4 bases from V and 4 bases from J, with 13 bases in between. The CDR3 is 14 amino acids. The CDR3 spells CASSPRGIGETQYF. CDR3 nucleotide sequence: TGTGCCAGCAGCCCCAGGGGCATAGGAGAGACCCAGTACTTC.

In this sample, this clonotype turned up many times. V gene TRBV7-9 combines with J gene TRBJ1-1; D gene unclear. The CDR3 runs 16 residues. Trimming removed 8 bases from V and 0 bases from J, with 19 bases in between. Looked up from germline, CDR1 is SEHNR and CDR2 is FQNEAQ (reference sequence). Here the CDR3 reads CASARRVTFLNTEAFF. The CDR3 nucleotides read TGTGCCAGCGCCAGGAGGGTTACCTTCTTGAACACTGAAGCTTTCTTT. The whole variable domain, remainder taken from reference TRBV7-9 and TRBJ1-1, is DTGVSQNPRHKITKRGQNVTFRCDPISEHNRLYWYRQTLGQGPEFLTYFQNEAQLEKSRLLSDRFSAERPKGSFSTLEIQRTEQGDSAMYLCASARRVTFLNTEAFFGQGTRLTVV.

By sample fraction, this clonotype is medium-sized. This chain uses TRBV20-1 with TRBJ1-2; D unclear. V gave up 5 bases and J gave up 1 base, with 11 bases separating them. CDR3 size: 13 residues. Germline V gene lookup returns CDR1 DFQATT and CDR2 SNEGSKA (reference sequence). The CDR3 is CSALGRLNYGYTF. The CDR3 DNA follows: TGCAGTGCTCTAGGACGACTTAACTATGGCTACACCTTC.

This clonotype came up many times. The V call is TRBV7-6, the J call TRBJ2-3; 13 bases align to TRBD2. In germline, CDR1 is SGHVS, CDR2 FNYEAQ. This CDR3 has 18 amino acids. Trimming took 5 bases from V and 5 from J; bases not matched to a gene: 13. The CDR3 nucleotides are TGTGCCAGCAGCCGATTCCGTCAGACTAGCGGGGGGCAAGATACGCAGTATTTT. This translates into CASSRFRQTSGGQDTQYF.

As to this clonotype: A much larger clone differs from this one at a single base, so this may be a read error. This chain uses TRBV7-2 with TRBJ1-3; D gene ambiguous. The germline V gene has CDR1 SGHTA and CDR2 FQGNSA. The CDR3 loop spans 15 amino acids. In DNA form, the CDR3 reads TGTGCCAGCAGCCCTGGACGGTTCTCTGGAAACACCATATGTTTT. Translating gives CASSPGRFSGNTICF.

This clonotype is labeled medium-sized. The chain recombines TRBV2 with TRBJ2-7, with TRBD1 matching over 8 bases. This CDR3 is built from 15 residues. The V segment lost 1 base and the J segment 1 base; nucleotides outside the gene matches: 3. CDR1 is SNHLY, CDR2 FYNNEI, per germline. The CDR3 region has the DNA TGTGCCAGCAGTGAAGAGGGACAGGATTCCTACGAGCAGTACTTC. Its protein product is CASSEEGQDSYEQYF.

This clonotype was found many times. This chain links TRBV3-1 with TRBJ2-1; D tentatively reads TRBD1 or TRBD2 (6 bases each). Germline values: CDR1 LGHDT, CDR2 YNNKEL (reference sequence). Trimming shortened V by 6 bases and J by 9 bases, and 18 bases separated the two germline ends. CDR3 length equals 14 residues. The CDR3 sequence is CASRRLGGPGEQFF. The DNA for the CDR3 is TGTGCCAGCAGACGACTAGGGGGGCCTGGTGAGCAGTTCTTC.

This clonotype was recorded at least ten times. This CDR3 is CSARDSGGSNQPQHF. The CDR3 DNA reads TGCAGTGCTAGAGATTCCGGGGGTAGCAATCAGCCCCAGCATTTT. This chain links TRBV20-1 with TRBJ1-5, with TRBD1 as a possible D gene (5 bases). V was clipped by 0 bases and J by 0 bases, with 9 bases between them. Germline loops: CDR1 DFQATT, CDR2 SNEGSKA (reference sequence). This CDR3 comprises 15 residues.

Concerning this clonotype: This may stem from a read error, because a much larger clone lies one nucleotide away. The chain uses TRBV5-4 and TRBJ2-7; D is ambiguous. This CDR3 is built from 12 residues. Trimming cost V 5 bases and J 3 bases, with 9 bases left between them. Germline V gene lookup returns CDR1 SGHNT and CDR2 YYREEE (reference sequence). As DNA, the CDR3 is TGTGCCAGCAGTCTGAACTTCTACGAGCAGTACTTC. The encoded protein is CASSLNFYEQYF.

V is TRBV4-2 and J is TRBJ2-1, with 9 bases fitting TRBD2. There are 18 residues in the CDR3. Germline trimming cut 4 bases from V and 3 bases from J; bases unmatched to any gene: 13. Looked up from germline, CDR1 is LGHNA and CDR2 is YNFKEQ. This CDR3 reads CASSPIEFSSGGYNEQFF. DNA of the CDR3: TGTGCCAGCAGCCCCATCGAATTTAGTAGCGGGGGCTACAATGAGCAGTTCTTC.

This clonotype was counted between two and nine times. This sequence joins TRBV20-1 and TRBJ2-3, with TRBD1 matching 8 bases. The V segment lost 6 bases and the J segment 0 bases; nucleotides outside the gene matches: 5. CDR1 DFQATT and CDR2 SNEGSKA come from the germline V gene (reference sequence). The CDR3 sequence is 14 residues long. The CDR3 protein is CSAPGQGSTDTQYF. The CDR3 DNA sequence: TGCAGTGCGCCCGGACAGGGAAGCACAGATACGCAGTATTTT.

Judged by abundance, this clonotype is large. The chain couples TRBV28 to TRBJ1-2; D is possibly TRBD1 (5 bases). The V end was cut by 1 base, the J end by 4 bases, with 10 bases between. Germline CDR1 MDHEN, CDR2 SYDVKM. The CDR3 is 14 amino acids. The CDR3 region is CASSLYRGGYGYTF. The CDR3 nucleotides are TGTGCCAGCAGTTTATATCGGGGCGGCTATGGCTACACCTTC.

This clonotype was seen many times. This chain uses TRBV12-5 with TRBJ2-4, with D perhaps matching TRBD2 (5 bases). V was cut by 2 bases and J by 4 bases, with 12 bases left in between. Per the germline V gene, CDR1 is LGHNT and CDR2 is FRNRAP. The CDR3 consists of 15 residues. CDR3 in amino acids: CASGLSGEGKNIQYF. The CDR3 DNA reads TGTGCTAGTGGTTTGAGTGGCGAGGGAAAAAACATTCAGTACTTC.

This clonotype was seen many times. The gene calls are TRBV4-2 and TRBJ2-7, with TRBD1 as a possible D gene (6 bases). Germline V CDR1 and CDR2: LGHNA, YNFKEQ. The CDR3 has 15 amino acids. Deletions cut 0 bases from V and 5 bases from J, with 14 bases between. CDR3 residues: CASSQESGAWHEQYF. In DNA form, the CDR3 reads TGTGCCAGCAGCCAAGAATCAGGGGCTTGGCACGAGCAGTACTTC.

At least ten counts were recorded for this clonotype. The chain recombines TRBV27 with TRBJ1-5, with D perhaps matching TRBD1 (6 bases). Trimming stripped 5 bases from V and 1 base from J, with 12 bases between. The CDR3 runs to 15 residues. Germline V gene sequence: CDR1 MNHEY, CDR2 SMNVEV (reference sequence). The CDR3 sequence: CASSLNRVSNQPQHF. Written as DNA, the CDR3 is TGTGCCAGCAGTCTGAACAGGGTCAGCAATCAGCCCCAGCATTTT.

This clonotype was counted many times. The chain is built from TRBV5-1 and TRBJ1-2; no firm D call. CDR3 length: 13 residues. The V gene lost 2 bases and the J gene lost 8 bases, with 13 bases spanning the gap. Germline assignment: CDR1 SGHRS and CDR2 YFSETQ. The chain's CDR3 is CASSFSPPNGYTF. The CDR3 DNA reads as TGCGCCAGCAGCTTTAGTCCCCCAAACGGCTACACCTTC.

The chain links TRBV5-1 to TRBJ2-1; TRBD1 agrees at 7 bases. Germline V gene lookup returns CDR1 SGHRS and CDR2 YFSETQ. Trimming removed 5 bases from V and 8 bases from J; junction bases left unmatched: 10. The CDR3 is 14 residues long. The CDR3: CASSLMTGSDEQFF. CDR3 DNA: TGCGCCAGCAGTCTTATGACAGGGTCGGATGAGCAGTTCTTC.